This T cell receptor (beta chain) was identified in a study of blood T cell repertoires in COVID-19. Study-level information: Samples came from the United States, Italy and Spain, spanning acute and convalescent COVID-19. The analysed material was cDNA or gDNA that came from T cells, B-cell-depleted T cells, or PBMCs.

Source study methods: How many nucleated cells were present was estimated from reference gene primer amplification. The assay was immunoSEQ multiplex PCR, and TCRdb's table has in-frame clones only and misses some. The V and J calls and clone size were taken over from that table, and D and trimming were inferred from the DNA. Of about 170,000 clones in the sample, approximately 82% were seen once. V shed 2 bases and J shed 7 bases, with 8 bases lying between them. This CDR3 comprises 13 residues. Germline V CDR1 and CDR2: SGHAT, FQNNGV. The sequenced sample was peripheral blood. The sequence was obtained from a woman at least 80 years old with acute or convalescent COVID-19. The chain combines TRBV11-2 with TRBJ2-2; tentatively, D is TRBD1 (6 bases). The CDR3 loop is CASSLTGLGELFF. In nucleotides, the CDR3 is TGTGCCAGCAGCTTAACAGGGCTCGGGGAGCTGTTTTTT.